This T cell receptor beta chain appears in the sequencing data of a study of T cells in Graves' hyperthyroidism and ophthalmopathy. Study conclusions and caveats: Median prediction lead before ophthalmopathy onset was around 6.9 months with the model. In the blood, most expanded thyroid clonotypes above 0.001 appeared as well. A model using 13 V-J features told ophthalmopathy apart from stable hyperthyroidism.

This clonotype was detected many times. Its antigen remains unknown. Germline V lookup: CDR1 MNHNS, CDR2 SASEGT. The V gene lost 5 bases and the J gene lost 7 bases, with 15 bases spanning the gap. This CDR3 contains 13 residues. TCR beta CDR3 sequences were amplified from RNA transcripts. First-round RT-PCR of the TCR CDR3 relied on the HTBI primer set. TCRdb re-analysed the multiplex PCR reads in MiXCR, keeping a single row per CDR3 protein. Seen here are 400,000 or so distinct CDR3 sequences, about 16% observed once, and the top ten hold about 20%. Lactation, pregnancy, other autoimmune disease or uncontrolled infection led to exclusion of patients.

J is TRBJ2-7 and V is TRBV6-1; TRBD1 is a possible D gene (5 bases). The sequencing sample was made of blood. This TCR derives from a woman aged 55-70 years with Graves' ophthalmopathy. The CDR3 DNA is TGTGCCAGCAGTATCGCCAGGGCGACTGAGCAGTACTTC. Amino acids: CASSIARATEQYF.